This T cell receptor beta chain stems from a study of cytomegalovirus exposure and HLA in healthy donors. Study-wide findings and caveats: A later analysis linked more than 15,000 TCR beta sequences to HLA alleles at 0.05 false discovery rate. Later analysis found that TCR beta chains associated with HLA were more clonally expanded than other, equally common chains. A highly shared variant cluster was judged a likely technical artifact.

The length of the CDR3 is 12 residues. V lost 0 bases and J lost 6, with 6 bases in between. The V gene's germline CDR1 is SGHRS and CDR2 YFSETQ. With respect to this clone: Its antigen is still unknown.

Researchers ran the PCR with 60 Vbeta and 13 Jbeta primers. Profiling relied on immunoSEQ multiplex PCR, and the TCRdb table lists in-frame clones only, not all of them. The table records approximately 160,000 clones, under 85% of them present only once. This chain connects TRBV5-1 to TRBJ1-2, with D perhaps matching TRBD1 (5 bases). The specimen sequenced was PBMCs. The clonotype comes from a man in his forties or fifties in good health and CMV-seropositive. DNA for the CDR3: TGCGCCAGCAGCTTGGCGACAGATGGCTACACCTTC. Translating gives CASSLATDGYTF.